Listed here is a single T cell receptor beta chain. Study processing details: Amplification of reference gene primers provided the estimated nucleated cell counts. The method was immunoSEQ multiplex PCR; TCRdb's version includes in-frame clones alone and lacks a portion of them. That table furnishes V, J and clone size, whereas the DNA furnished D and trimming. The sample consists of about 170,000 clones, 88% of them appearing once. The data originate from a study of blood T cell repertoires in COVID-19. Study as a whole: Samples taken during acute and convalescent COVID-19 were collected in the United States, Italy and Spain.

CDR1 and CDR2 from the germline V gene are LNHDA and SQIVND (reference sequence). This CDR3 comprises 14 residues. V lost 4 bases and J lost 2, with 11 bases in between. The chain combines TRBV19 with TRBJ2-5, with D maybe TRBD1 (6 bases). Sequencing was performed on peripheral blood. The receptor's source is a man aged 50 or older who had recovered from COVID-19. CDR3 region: CASSRGRGQETQYF. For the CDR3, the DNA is TGTGCCAGTAGTAGGGGCAGGGGTCAAGAGACCCAGTACTTC. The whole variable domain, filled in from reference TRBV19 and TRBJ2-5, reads DGGITQSPKYLFRKEGQNVTLSCEQNLNHDAMYWYRQDPGQGLRLIYYSQIVNDFQKGDIAEGYSVSREKKESFPLTVTSAQKNPTAFYLCASSRGRGQETQYFGPGTRLLVL.